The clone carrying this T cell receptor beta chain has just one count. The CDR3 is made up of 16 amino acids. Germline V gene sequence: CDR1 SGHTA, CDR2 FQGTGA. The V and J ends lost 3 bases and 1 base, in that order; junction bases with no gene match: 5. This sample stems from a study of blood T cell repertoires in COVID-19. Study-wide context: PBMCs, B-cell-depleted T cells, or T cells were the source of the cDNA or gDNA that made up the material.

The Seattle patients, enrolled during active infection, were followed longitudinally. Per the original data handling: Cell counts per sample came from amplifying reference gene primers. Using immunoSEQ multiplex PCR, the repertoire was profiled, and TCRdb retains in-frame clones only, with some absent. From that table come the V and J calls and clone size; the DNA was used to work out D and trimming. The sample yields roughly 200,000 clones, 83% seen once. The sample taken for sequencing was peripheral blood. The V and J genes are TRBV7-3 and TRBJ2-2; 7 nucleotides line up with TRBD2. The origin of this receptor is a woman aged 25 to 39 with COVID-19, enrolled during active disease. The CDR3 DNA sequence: TGTGCCAGCAGCTTCCGGACTAGGGGGAACACCGGGGAGCTGTTTTTT. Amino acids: CASSFRTRGNTGELFF.